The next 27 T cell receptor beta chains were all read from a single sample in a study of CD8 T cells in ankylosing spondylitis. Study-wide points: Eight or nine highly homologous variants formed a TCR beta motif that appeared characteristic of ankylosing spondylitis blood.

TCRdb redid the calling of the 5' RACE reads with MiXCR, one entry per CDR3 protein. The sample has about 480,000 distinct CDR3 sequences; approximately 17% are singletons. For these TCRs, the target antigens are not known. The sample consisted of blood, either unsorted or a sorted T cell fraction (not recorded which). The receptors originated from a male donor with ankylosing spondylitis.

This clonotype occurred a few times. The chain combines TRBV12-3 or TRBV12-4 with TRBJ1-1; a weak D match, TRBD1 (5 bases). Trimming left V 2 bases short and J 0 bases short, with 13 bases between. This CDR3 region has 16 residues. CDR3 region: CASSLSGGLLNTEAFF. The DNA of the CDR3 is TGTGCCAGCAGTTTATCTGGGGGACTCCTGAACACTGAAGCTTTCTTT.

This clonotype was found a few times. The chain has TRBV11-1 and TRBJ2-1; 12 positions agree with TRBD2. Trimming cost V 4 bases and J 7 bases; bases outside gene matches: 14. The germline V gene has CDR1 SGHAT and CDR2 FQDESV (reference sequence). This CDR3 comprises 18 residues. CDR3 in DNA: TGTGCCAGCAGCTCCAAACTTCGGACTAGCGGGACTCGGAATGAGCAGTTCTTC. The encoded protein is CASSSKLRTSGTRNEQFF.

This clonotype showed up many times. The DNA of the CDR3 is TGCAGCGTTGAAGAGGTCCCCGGGACAGGCTATACTGGCTACACCTTC. Encoded protein: CSVEEVPGTGYTGYTF. This chain uses TRBV29-1 with TRBJ1-2, with 8 nucleotides matching TRBD1. The CDR3 is 16 residues long. The germline CDR1 and CDR2 sequences are SQVTM and ANQGSEA. J gave up 7 bases and V 0 bases, and 13 bases lay outside the gene matches.

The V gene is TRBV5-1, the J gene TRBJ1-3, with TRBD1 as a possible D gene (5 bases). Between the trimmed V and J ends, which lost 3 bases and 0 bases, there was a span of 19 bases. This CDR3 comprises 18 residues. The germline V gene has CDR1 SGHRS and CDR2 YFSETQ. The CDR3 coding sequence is TGCGCCAGCAGCTGGGGGGTGCCGGGTCACTCCTCTGGAAACACCATATATTTT. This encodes CASSWGVPGHSSGNTIYF.

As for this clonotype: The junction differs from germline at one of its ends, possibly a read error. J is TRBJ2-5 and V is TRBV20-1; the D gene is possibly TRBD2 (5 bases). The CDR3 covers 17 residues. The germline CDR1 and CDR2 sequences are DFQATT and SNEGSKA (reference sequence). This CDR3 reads CCATPRELLLEAETQYF. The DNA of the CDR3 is TGCTGTGCTACCCCGAGGGAGCTGCTACTGGAGGCGGAGACCCAGTACTTC.

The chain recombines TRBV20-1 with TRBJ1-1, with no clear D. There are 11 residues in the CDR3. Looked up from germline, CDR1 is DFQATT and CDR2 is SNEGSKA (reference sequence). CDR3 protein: CTTSFRSEAFF. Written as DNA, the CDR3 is TGCACCACGAGTTTTCGTTCTGAAGCTTTCTTT.

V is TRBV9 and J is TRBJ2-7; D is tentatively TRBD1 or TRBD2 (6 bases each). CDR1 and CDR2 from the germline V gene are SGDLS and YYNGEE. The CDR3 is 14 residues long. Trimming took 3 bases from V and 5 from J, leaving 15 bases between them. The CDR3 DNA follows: TGTGCCAGCAGCGAGCTACAAGGGGGGAACGAGCAGTACTTC. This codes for CASSELQGGNEQYF.

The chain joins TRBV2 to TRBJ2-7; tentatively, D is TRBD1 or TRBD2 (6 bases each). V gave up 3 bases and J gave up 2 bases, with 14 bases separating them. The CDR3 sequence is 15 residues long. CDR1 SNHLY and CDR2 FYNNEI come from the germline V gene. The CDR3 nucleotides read TGTGCCAGCAGTGATATCAGGGGAGGAACCTACGAGCAGTACTTC. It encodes CASSDIRGGTYEQYF.

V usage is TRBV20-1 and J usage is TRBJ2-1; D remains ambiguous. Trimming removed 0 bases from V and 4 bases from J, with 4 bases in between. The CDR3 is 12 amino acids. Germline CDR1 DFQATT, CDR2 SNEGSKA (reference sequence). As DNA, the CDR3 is TGCAGTGCTAGAGAACCTTACAATGAGCAGTTCTTC. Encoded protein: CSAREPYNEQFF.

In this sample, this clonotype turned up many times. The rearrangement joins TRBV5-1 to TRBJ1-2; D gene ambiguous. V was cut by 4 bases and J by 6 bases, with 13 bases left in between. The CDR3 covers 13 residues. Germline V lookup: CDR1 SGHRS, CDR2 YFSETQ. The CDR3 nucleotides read TGCGCCAGCAGCGCCACACGGAGGGATGGCTACACCTTC. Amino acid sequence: CASSATRRDGYTF.

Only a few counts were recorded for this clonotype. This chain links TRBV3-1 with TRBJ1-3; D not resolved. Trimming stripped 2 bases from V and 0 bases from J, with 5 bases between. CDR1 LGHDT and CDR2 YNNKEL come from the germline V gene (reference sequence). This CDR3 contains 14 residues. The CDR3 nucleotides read TGTGCCAGCAGCCAAAGAGGCTCTGGAAACACCATATATTTT. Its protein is CASSQRGSGNTIYF.

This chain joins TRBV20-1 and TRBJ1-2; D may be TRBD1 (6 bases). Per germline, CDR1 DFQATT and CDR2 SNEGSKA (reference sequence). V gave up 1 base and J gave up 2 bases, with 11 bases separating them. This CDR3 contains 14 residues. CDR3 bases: TGCAGTGCTAGAGGAGCGGGGGCAAACTATGGCTACACCTTC. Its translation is CSARGAGANYGYTF.

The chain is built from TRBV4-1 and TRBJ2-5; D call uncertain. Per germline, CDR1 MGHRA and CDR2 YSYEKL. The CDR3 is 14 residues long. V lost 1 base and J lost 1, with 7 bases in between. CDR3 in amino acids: CASSQVEFQETQYF. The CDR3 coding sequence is TGCGCCAGCAGCCAAGTCGAGTTCCAAGAGACCCAGTACTTC.

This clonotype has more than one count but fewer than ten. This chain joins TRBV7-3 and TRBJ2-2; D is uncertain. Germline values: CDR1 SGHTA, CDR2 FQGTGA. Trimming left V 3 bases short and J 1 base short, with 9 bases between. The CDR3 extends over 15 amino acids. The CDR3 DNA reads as TGTGCCAGCAGCTTTCGTCTCTGGAACACCGGGGAGCTGTTTTTT. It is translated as CASSFRLWNTGELFF.

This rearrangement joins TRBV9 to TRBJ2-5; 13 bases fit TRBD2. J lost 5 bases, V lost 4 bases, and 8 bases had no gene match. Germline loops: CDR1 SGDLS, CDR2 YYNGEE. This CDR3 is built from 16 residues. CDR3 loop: CASSPRTSGSLETQYF. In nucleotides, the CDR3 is TGTGCCAGCAGCCCAAGGACTAGCGGGAGCCTCGAGACCCAGTACTTC.

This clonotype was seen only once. CDR3 residues: CASSSSQGKNTEAFF. CDR3 nucleotides: TGTGCCAGCAGCTCCAGTCAGGGGAAGAACACTGAAGCTTTCTTT. The chain uses TRBV7-6 and TRBJ1-1; D perhaps matches TRBD1 (6 bases). CDR1 is SGHVS, CDR2 FNYEAQ, per germline. The CDR3 has 15 amino acids. V dropped 4 bases and J dropped 1 base, with 13 bases sitting between them.

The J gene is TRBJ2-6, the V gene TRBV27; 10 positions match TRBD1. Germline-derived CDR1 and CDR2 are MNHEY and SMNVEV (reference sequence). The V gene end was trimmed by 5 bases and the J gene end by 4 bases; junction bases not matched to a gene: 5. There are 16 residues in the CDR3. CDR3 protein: CASSHRQGAGANVLTF. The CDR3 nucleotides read TGTGCCAGCAGTCATAGACAGGGGGCCGGGGCCAACGTCCTGACTTTC.

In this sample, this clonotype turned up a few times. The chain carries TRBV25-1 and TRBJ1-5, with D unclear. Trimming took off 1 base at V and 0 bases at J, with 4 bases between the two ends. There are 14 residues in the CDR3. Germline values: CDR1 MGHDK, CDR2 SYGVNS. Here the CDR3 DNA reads TGTGCCAGCAGTGAATGGGATAGCAATCAGCCCCAGCATTTT. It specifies CASSEWDSNQPQHF.

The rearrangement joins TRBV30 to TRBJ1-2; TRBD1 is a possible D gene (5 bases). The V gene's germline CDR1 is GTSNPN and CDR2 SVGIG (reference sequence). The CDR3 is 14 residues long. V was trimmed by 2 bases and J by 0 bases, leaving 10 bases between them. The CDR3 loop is CAWSKDNPNYGYTF. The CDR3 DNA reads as TGTGCCTGGAGTAAGGACAACCCTAACTATGGCTACACCTTC. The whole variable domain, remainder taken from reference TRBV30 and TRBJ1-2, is SQTIHQWPATLVQPVGSPLSLECTVEGTSNPNLYWYRQAAGRGLQLLFYSVGIGQISSEVPQNLSASRPQDRQFILSSKKLLLSDSGFYLCAWSKDNPNYGYTFGSGTRLTVV.

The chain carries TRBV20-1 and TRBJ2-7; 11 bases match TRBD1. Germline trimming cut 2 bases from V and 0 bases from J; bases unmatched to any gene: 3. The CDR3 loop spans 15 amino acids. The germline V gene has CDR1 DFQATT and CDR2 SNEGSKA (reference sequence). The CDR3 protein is CSARFGTGGSYEQYF. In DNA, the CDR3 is TGCAGTGCTAGATTTGGGACAGGGGGCTCCTACGAGCAGTACTTC.

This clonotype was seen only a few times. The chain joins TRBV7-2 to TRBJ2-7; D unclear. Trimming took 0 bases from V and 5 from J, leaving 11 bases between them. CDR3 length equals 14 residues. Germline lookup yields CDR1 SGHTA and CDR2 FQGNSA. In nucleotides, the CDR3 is TGTGCCAGCAGCTTAGCGCGTGGGGTGGACGAGCAGTACTTC. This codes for CASSLARGVDEQYF.

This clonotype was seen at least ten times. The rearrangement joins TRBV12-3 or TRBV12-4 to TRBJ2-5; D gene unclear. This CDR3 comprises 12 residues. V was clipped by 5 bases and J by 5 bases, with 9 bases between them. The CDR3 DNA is TGTGCCAGCAGTCTCACTGGGGAGACCCAGTACTTC. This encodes CASSLTGETQYF.

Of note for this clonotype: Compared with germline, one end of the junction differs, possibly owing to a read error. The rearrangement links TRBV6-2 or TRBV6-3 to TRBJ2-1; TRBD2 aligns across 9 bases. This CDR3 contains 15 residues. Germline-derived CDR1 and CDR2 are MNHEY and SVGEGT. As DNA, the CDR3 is TGTGCCAGCACGGATCCGGGACTAGCCTACTATGAGCAGTTCTTC. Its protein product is CASTDPGLAYYEQFF.

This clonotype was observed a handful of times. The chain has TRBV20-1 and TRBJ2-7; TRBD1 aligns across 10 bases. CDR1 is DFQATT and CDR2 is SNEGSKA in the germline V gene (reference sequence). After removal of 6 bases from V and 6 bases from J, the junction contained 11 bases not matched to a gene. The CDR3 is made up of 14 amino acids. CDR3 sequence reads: CSAQGQGGVGEQYF. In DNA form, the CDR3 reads TGCAGTGCACAAGGACAGGGGGGGGTCGGCGAGCAGTACTTC.

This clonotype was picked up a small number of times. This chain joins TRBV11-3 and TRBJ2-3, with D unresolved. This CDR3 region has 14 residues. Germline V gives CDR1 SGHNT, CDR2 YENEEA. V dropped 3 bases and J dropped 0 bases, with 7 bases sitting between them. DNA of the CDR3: TGTGCCAGCAGCTTGGCCCTCAGCACAGATACGCAGTATTTT. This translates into CASSLALSTDTQYF.

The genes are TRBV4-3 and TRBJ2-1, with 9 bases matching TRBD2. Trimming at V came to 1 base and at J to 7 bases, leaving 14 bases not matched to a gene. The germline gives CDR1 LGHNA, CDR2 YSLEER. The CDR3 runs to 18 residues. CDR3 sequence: CASSQGLLAGPQGNEQFF. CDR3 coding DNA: TGCGCCAGCAGCCAAGGTCTACTAGCGGGCCCCCAAGGGAATGAGCAGTTCTTC.

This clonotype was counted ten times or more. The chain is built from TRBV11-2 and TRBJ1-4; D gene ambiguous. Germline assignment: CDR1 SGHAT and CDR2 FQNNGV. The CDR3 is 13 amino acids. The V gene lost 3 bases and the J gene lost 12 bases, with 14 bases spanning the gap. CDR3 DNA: TGTGCCAGCAGCTTTATGTGGCGGGAGGAACTGTTTTTT. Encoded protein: CASSFMWREELFF.